These 4 T cell receptor beta chains came from one sample sequenced in a study of blood T cell repertoires in COVID-19. This table comes from immunoSEQ multiplex PCR, and its TCRdb copy is limited to in-frame clones, with some not included. The table shows about 320,000 clones, with under 90% occurring only once. Sequencing was performed on PBMCs or T cells enriched from blood (not recorded which). The receptor set was obtained from a man in his sixties who had recovered from COVID-19.

This clone was detected once. The chain combines TRBV7-2 with TRBJ1-6; a weak D match, TRBD1 (6 bases). The CDR3 loop spans 15 amino acids. V was clipped by 5 bases and J by 2 bases, with 10 bases between them. The V gene's germline CDR1 is SGHTA and CDR2 FQGNSA. CDR3 nucleotide sequence: TGTGCCAGCAGCAGGGGGGGCGCCTATAATTCACCCCTCCACTTT. Protein product: CASSRGGAYNSPLHF.

V is TRBV16 and J is TRBJ1-6; no firm D call. The CDR3 length is 13 residues. Germline loops: CDR1 KGHSY, CDR2 FQNENV. Trimming left V 4 bases short and J 6 bases short, with 7 bases between. DNA of the CDR3: TGTGCCAGCAGCCCGGACTTTAATTCACCCCTCCACTTT. Encoded protein: CASSPDFNSPLHF.

The V gene is TRBV6-2 or TRBV6-3, the J gene TRBJ1-5, with TRBD1 identical over 10 bases. The trim removed 6 bases at V and 4 bases at J, leaving 3 bases unmatched. The CDR3 extends over 14 amino acids. The germline CDR1 and CDR2 sequences are MNHEY and SVGEGT. The CDR3 region has the DNA TGTGCCAGCAGCAGACAGGGGGCGAATCAGCCCCAGCATTTT. It translates to CASSRQGANQPQHF.

This chain connects TRBV5-1 to TRBJ2-4; 10 bases are a match to TRBD2. The CDR3 length is 17 residues. Germline CDR1 reads SGHRS; CDR2 reads YFSETQ. With V trimmed by 0 bases and J by 6 bases, 9 bases remained unmatched. The CDR3 nucleotides read TGCGCCAGCAGCTTGGGGTTAGCGGGAGGAGCCGGAAACATTCAGTACTTC. Protein: CASSLGLAGGAGNIQYF.